The 12 T cell receptor beta chains in this list originate from one sample, sequenced in a study of blood T cell repertoires in COVID-19. Profiled with immunoSEQ multiplex PCR; TCRdb holds only in-frame clones, not every one. The table records under 80,000 clones, 80% to 90% of them present only once. The material sequenced was peripheral blood. These receptors were obtained from a woman aged 80 or older with active or convalescent COVID-19.

This chain joins TRBV7-3 and TRBJ2-5, with 8 bases aligning to TRBD2. The ends lost 3 bases at V and 4 bases at J; junction bases unmatched: 4. The CDR3 covers 14 residues. Germline V gene lookup returns CDR1 SGHTA and CDR2 FQGTGA. CDR3 DNA sequence: TGTGCCAGCAGCTTCTCCAGCGGGGGAGAGACCCAGTACTTC. This translates into CASSFSSGGETQYF.

The CDR3, as DNA: TGTGCCAGCAGGCCGGGCGGGACGAACACCGGGGAGCTGTTTTTT. Translating it yields CASRPGGTNTGELFF. The gene calls are TRBV6-5 and TRBJ2-2; weak D call: TRBD2 (6 bases). V was cut by 6 bases and J by 0 bases, with 11 bases left in between. This CDR3 region has 15 residues. Germline V gives CDR1 MNHEY, CDR2 SVGAGI.

This chain connects TRBV5-1 to TRBJ1-1; 9 nucleotides agree with TRBD1. Germline V gene lookup returns CDR1 SGHRS and CDR2 YFSETQ. V lost 4 bases and J lost 1; bases outside the gene matches: 5. The CDR3 has 15 amino acids. The CDR3 is CASSPQTGGNTEAFF. Here the CDR3 DNA reads TGCGCCAGCAGCCCCCAGACAGGGGGGAACACTGAAGCTTTCTTT.

The genes are TRBV4-1 and TRBJ1-2; weak D call: TRBD1 (6 bases). The CDR3 has 17 amino acids. The V end was cut by 0 bases, the J end by 4 bases, with 18 bases between. Per germline, CDR1 MGHRA and CDR2 YSYEKL. CDR3 loop: CASSQDRGGPSTYGYTF. The CDR3 DNA follows: TGCGCCAGCAGCCAAGACAGGGGCGGGCCCTCTACCTATGGCTACACCTTC.

The chain couples TRBV9 to TRBJ1-5, with TRBD1 identical over 7 bases. Looked up from germline, CDR1 is SGDLS and CDR2 is YYNGEE. The junction had 5 bases not matched to a gene; V was cut back by 3 bases and J by 5 bases. The CDR3 has 14 amino acids. CDR3 DNA: TGTGCCAGCAGCGCGGGACAGACTTATCAGCCCCAGCATTTT. Protein: CASSAGQTYQPQHF.

This chain links TRBV5-1 with TRBJ2-7; 11 bases match TRBD2. Germline-derived CDR1 and CDR2 are SGHRS and YFSETQ. The V segment lost 4 bases and the J segment 7 bases; nucleotides outside the gene matches: 10. This CDR3 contains 15 residues. The CDR3 protein is CASSGRLAGLGEQYF. For the CDR3, the DNA is TGCGCCAGCAGCGGGAGACTAGCGGGATTGGGAGAGCAGTACTTC. The variable domain in full, with the rest retrieved from reference TRBV5-1 and TRBJ2-7, is KAGVTQTPRYLIKTRGQQVTLSCSPISGHRSVSWYQQTPGQGLQFLFEYFSETQRNKGNFPGRFSGRQFSNSRSEMNVSTLELGDSALYLCASSGRLAGLGEQYFGPGTRLTVT.

The J gene is TRBJ1-5, the V gene TRBV7-9, with D hard to call. This CDR3 contains 14 residues. Trimming pared 6 bases from V and 3 bases from J, leaving 12 bases between. Germline lookup yields CDR1 SEHNR and CDR2 FQNEAQ (reference sequence). The CDR3 DNA reads TGTGCCAGCAGTTCTACGGGAGTCAATCAGCCCCAGCATTTT. Translated: CASSSTGVNQPQHF.

This clone was seen more than once but under ten times. V and J are TRBV7-9 and TRBJ2-4; 8 nucleotides line up with TRBD1. The CDR3 sequence is 15 residues long. With 1 base clipped from V and 6 bases from J, the junction kept 5 bases outside the gene matches. From germline, CDR1 is SEHNR and CDR2 FQNEAQ (reference sequence). The CDR3 here is CASSLGTGILNIQYF. The CDR3 coding sequence is TGTGCCAGCAGCTTAGGGACAGGGATTTTAAACATTCAGTACTTC. Looking up the rest from reference TRBV7-9 and TRBJ2-4 gives the full variable domain: DTGVSQNPRHKITKRGQNVTFRCDPISEHNRLYWYRQTLGQGPEFLTYFQNEAQLEKSRLLSDRFSAERPKGSFSTLEIQRTEQGDSAMYLCASSLGTGILNIQYFGAGTRLSVL.

This clone was detected once. The chain combines TRBV5-6 with TRBJ2-3; D possibly corresponds to TRBD2 (5 bases). The germline CDR1 and CDR2 sequences are SGHDT and YYEEEE. This CDR3 contains 16 residues. Trimming cost V 4 bases and J 4 bases, with 19 bases left between them. The CDR3 reads CASSPLGLIQADTQYF. In DNA form, the CDR3 reads TGTGCCAGCAGCCCACTCGGACTTATTCAGGCAGATACGCAGTATTTT.

This chain uses TRBV2 with TRBJ2-3; 9 positions match TRBD1. The CDR3 sequence is 14 residues long. The germline V gene has CDR1 SNHLY and CDR2 FYNNEI. The J segment lost 2 bases and the V segment lost 4 bases, leaving 1 base of the junction unmatched. CDR3 sequence: CASSGDRATDTQYF. CDR3 coding DNA: TGTGCCAGCAGTGGGGACAGGGCCACAGATACGCAGTATTTT.

The J gene is TRBJ1-1, the V gene TRBV7-9; tentatively, D is TRBD1 (6 bases). V dropped 2 bases and J dropped 5 bases, with 12 bases sitting between them. Looked up from germline, CDR1 is SEHNR and CDR2 is FQNEAQ (reference sequence). The CDR3 has 14 amino acids. CDR3 coding DNA: TGTGCCAGCAGCTTATACAGGGATGGTACTGAAGCTTTCTTT. This codes for CASSLYRDGTEAFF.

This chain links TRBV30 with TRBJ1-5; maybe TRBD1 (5 bases). CDR3 length equals 13 residues. The ends were cut back, 0 bases at V and 4 bases at J, with 7 bases in the middle. From germline, CDR1 is GTSNPN and CDR2 SVGIG (reference sequence). CDR3 sequence reads: CAWSVGQNQPQHF. Written as DNA, the CDR3 is TGTGCCTGGAGTGTGGGGCAAAATCAGCCCCAGCATTTT. Full variable domain (missing parts from reference TRBV30 and TRBJ1-5): SQTIHQWPATLVQPVGSPLSLECTVEGTSNPNLYWYRQAAGRGLQLLFYSVGIGQISSEVPQNLSASRPQDRQFILSSKKLLLSDSGFYLCAWSVGQNQPQHFGDGTRLSIL.